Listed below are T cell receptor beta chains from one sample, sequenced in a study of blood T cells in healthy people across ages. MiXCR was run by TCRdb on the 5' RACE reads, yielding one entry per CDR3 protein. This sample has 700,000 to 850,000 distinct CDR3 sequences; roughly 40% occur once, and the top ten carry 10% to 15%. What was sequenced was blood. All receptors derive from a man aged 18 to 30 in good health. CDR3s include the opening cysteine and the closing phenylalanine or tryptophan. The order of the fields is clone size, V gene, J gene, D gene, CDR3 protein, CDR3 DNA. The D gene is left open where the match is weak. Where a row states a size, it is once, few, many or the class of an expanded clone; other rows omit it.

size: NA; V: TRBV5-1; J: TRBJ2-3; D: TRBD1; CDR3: CASSLLGQGSDAQYF; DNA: TGCGCCAGCAGCTTGTTGGGACAGGGCTCAGATGCGCAGTATTTT
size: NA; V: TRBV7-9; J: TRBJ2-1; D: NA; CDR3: CASSLSQYPSYNEQFF; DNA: TGTGCCAGCAGCTTATCCCAGTACCCCTCCTACAATGAGCAGTTCTTC
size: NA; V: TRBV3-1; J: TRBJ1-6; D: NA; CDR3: CASSQDQANSPLHF; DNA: TGTGCCAGCAGCCAAGATCAGGCTAATTCACCCCTCCACTTT
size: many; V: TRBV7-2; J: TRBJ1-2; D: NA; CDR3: CASSPDHSRGGYTF; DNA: TGTGCCAGCAGCCCAGATCACTCCCGAGGAGGCTACACCTTC
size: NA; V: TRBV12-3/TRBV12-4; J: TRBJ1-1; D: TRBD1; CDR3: CASSFPGQVTEAFF; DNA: TGTGCCAGCAGTTTTCCGGGACAGGTCACTGAAGCTTTCTTT
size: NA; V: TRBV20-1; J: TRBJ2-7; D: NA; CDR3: CSTLTGKSSYEQYF; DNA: TGCAGTACCTTGACTGGGAAGAGCTCCTACGAGCAGTACTTC
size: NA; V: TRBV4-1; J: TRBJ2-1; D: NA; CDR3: CASSQGGGWGAVQFF; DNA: TGCGCCAGCAGCCAAGGTGGTGGGTGGGGAGCGGTGCAGTTCTTC
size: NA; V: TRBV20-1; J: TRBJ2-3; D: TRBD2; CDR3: CSASAGLVSDTQYF; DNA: TGCAGTGCTAGTGCGGGACTAGTAAGTGATACGCAGTATTTT
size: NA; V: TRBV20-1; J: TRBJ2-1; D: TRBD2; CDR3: CSAQNLAASSYNEQFF; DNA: TGCAGTGCACAAAACCTAGCGGCTAGCTCCTACAATGAGCAGTTCTTC
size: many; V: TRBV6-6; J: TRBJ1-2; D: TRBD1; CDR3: CASSPPRDRAVYGYTF; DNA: TGTGCCAGCAGTCCCCCGAGGGACAGGGCCGTCTATGGCTACACCTTC
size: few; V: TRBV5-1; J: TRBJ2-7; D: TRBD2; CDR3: CASTTTSGGESSYNEQYF; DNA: TGCGCCAGCACCACAACTAGCGGGGGGGAGTCCTCCTACAATGAGCAGTACTTC
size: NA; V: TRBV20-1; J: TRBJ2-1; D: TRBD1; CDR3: CSASPPGQGGIYNEQFF; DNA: TGCAGTGCTAGTCCCCCAGGACAGGGGGGAATCTACAATGAGCAGTTCTTC
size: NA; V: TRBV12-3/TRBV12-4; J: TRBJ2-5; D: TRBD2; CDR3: CASSYSGGAINEQYF; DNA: TGTGCCAGCAGTTATAGCGGGGGGGCGATAAATGAGCAGTACTTC
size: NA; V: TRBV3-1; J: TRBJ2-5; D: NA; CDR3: CASSNDGAPLEQETQYF; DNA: TGTGCCAGCAGTAACGACGGGGCGCCGCTTGAACAAGAGACCCAGTACTTC
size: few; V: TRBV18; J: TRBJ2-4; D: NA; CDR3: CASSQGTLAKNIQYF; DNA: TGTGCCAGCTCGCAGGGCACCCTAGCCAAAAACATTCAGTACTTC
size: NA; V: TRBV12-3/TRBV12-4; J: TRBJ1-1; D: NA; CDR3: CASSFEGGAEAFF; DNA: TGTGCCAGCAGTTTTGAGGGGGGCGCTGAAGCTTTCTTT
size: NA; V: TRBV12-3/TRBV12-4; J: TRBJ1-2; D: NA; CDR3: CASSLGHLYTF; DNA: TGTGCCAGCAGTTTAGGACACCTTTACACCTTC
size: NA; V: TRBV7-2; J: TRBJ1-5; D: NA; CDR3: CASRPDSAAQPQHF; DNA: TGTGCCAGCAGGCCGGACAGCGCGGCTCAGCCCCAGCATTTT
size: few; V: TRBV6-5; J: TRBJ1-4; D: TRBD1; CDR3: CASRTGTVEGNEKLFF; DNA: TGTGCCAGCAGAACCGGGACAGTGGAAGGGAACGAAAAACTGTTTTTT
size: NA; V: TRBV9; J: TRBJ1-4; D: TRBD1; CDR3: CASSLQGAPREGNEKLFF; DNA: TGTGCCAGCAGCTTACAGGGGGCACCCCGCGAAGGAAATGAAAAACTGTTTTTT
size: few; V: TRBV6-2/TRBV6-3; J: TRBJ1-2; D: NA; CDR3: CASSYSTGLNYGYTF; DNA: TGTGCCAGCAGTTACTCGACAGGACTTAACTATGGCTACACCTTC
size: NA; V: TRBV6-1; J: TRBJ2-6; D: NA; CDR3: CASSEAPSQRLSGANVLTF; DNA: TGTGCCAGCAGTGAAGCGCCGTCACAACGACTCTCTGGGGCCAACGTCCTGACTTTC
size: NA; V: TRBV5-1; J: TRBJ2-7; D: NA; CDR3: CASSLSSGETYNEQYF; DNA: TGCGCCAGCAGCTTGTCGTCGGGCGAAACCTACAATGAGCAGTACTTC
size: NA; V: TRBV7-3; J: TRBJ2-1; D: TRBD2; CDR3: CASSARGPSGSGQQFF; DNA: TGTGCCAGCAGCGCCCGCGGACCTAGCGGGAGCGGTCAGCAGTTCTTC
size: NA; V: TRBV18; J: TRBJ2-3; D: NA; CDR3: CASSTGKARTDTQYF; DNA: TGTGCCAGCTCCACCGGGAAGGCGCGCACAGATACGCAGTATTTT
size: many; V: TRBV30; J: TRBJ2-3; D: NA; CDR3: CATSPGDTQYF; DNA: TGTGCCACTTCCCCTGGGGATACGCAGTATTTT
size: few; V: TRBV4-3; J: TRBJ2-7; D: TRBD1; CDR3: CASSQAVGQGADEQYF; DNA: TGCGCCAGCAGCCAAGCAGTTGGACAGGGGGCTGATGAGCAGTACTTC
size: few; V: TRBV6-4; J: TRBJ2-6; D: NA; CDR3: CASSDAGSGANVLTF; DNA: TGTGCCAGCAGTGACGCGGGCTCTGGGGCCAACGTCCTGACTTTC
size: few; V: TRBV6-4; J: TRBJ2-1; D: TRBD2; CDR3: CASSDVAGAYNEQFF; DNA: TGTGCCAGCAGTGACGTAGCGGGGGCTTACAATGAGCAGTTCTTC
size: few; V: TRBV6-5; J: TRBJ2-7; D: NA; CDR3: CASSPGPRYEQYF; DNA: TGTGCCAGCAGTCCGGGACCCCGGTACGAGCAGTACTTC
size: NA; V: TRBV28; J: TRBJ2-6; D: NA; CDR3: CASSFPLVTSGANVLTF; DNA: TGTGCCAGCAGTTTTCCCCTTGTGACTTCTGGGGCCAACGTCCTGACTTTC
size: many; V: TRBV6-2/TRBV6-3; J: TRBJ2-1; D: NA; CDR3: CATTLTDSPVSNEQFF; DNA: TGTGCCACCACCCTGACTGACAGCCCCGTTAGCAATGAGCAGTTCTTC
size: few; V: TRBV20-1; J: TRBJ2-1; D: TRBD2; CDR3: CSAREFGGECNEQFF; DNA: TGCAGTGCTAGAGAATTCGGGGGGGAATGCAATGAGCAGTTCTTC
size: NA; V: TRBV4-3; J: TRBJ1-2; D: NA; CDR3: CASSQDRAGRDVNYGYTF; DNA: TGCGCCAGCAGCCAAGATCGGGCGGGGCGGGATGTTAACTATGGCTACACCTTC
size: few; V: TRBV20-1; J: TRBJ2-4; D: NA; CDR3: CSASRAGIAKNIQYF; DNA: TGCAGTGCTAGTAGGGCAGGGATAGCCAAAAACATTCAGTACTTC
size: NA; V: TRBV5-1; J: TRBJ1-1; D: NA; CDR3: CASSFGASRNTEAFF; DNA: TGCGCCAGCAGCTTCGGAGCGTCTCGGAACACTGAAGCTTTCTTT
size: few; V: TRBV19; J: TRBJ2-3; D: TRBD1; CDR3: CASSIPTGGTQYF; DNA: TGTGCCAGTAGTATACCGACAGGGGGAACGCAGTATTTT
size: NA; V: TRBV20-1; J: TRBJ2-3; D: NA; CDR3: CSASRGGQGDTQYF; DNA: TGCAGTGCTTCCAGGGGGGGCCAGGGAGATACGCAGTATTTT
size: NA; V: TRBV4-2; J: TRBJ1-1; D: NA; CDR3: CASSQDPRGRLNTEAFF; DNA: TGTGCCAGCAGCCAAGATCCCCGGGGGAGATTGAACACTGAAGCTTTCTTT
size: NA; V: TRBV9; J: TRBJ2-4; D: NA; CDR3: CASSVGKGNIQYF; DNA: TGTGCCAGCAGCGTAGGCAAGGGAAACATTCAGTACTTC
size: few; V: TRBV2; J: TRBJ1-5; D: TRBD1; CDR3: CASRTTGGSNQPQHF; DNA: TGTGCCAGCAGGACTACAGGGGGAAGCAATCAGCCCCAGCATTTT